This TCR beta chain was documented in a study of T cells in Graves' hyperthyroidism and ophthalmopathy. General observations from the study: Blood also carried most thyroid clonotypes expanded above 0.001. The model anticipated ophthalmopathy a median about six months pre-onset.

As regards this clonotype: The target antigen is unknown.

CDR1 SGHKS and CDR2 YYEKEE come from the germline V gene (reference sequence). With V trimmed by 3 bases and J by 8 bases, 3 bases remained unmatched. This CDR3 comprises 14 residues. Authors of the study amplified TCR beta CDR3 regions from RNA transcripts. The HTBI set primed first-round TCR CDR3 RT-PCR. TCRdb reprocessed the multiplex PCR reads with MiXCR, giving one entry per CDR3 protein. In the table there are 550,000 to 700,000 distinct CDR3 sequences, 46% of which are singletons. The TCR sequence derives from an adult woman with Graves' disease, either hyperthyroidism or ophthalmopathy (not recorded which). Material: peripheral blood or thyroid tissue (not recorded which). The chain employs TRBV5-5 and TRBJ1-6; 9 bases are a match to TRBD1. CDR3 residues: CASSWGQGYSPLHF. The CDR3 DNA follows: TGTGCCAGCAGCTGGGGACAGGGTTATTCACCCCTCCACTTT.